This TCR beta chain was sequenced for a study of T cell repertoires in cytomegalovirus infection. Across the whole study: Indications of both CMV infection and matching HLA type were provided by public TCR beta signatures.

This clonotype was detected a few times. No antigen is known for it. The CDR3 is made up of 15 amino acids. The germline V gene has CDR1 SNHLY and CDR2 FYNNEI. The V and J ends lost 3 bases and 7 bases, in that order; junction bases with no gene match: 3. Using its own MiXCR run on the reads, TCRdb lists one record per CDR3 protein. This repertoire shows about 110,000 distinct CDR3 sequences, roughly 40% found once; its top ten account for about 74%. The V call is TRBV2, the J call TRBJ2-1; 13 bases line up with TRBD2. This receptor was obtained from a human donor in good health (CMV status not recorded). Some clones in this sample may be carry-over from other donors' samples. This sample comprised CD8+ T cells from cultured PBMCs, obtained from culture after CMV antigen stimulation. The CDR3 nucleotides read TGTGCCAGCAGTGAGACTAGCGGGGGGACGAATGAGCAGTTCTTC. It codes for CASSETSGGTNEQFF.